A selection of T cell receptor beta chains follows, all from one sample in a study of T-cell reconstitution after alpha-beta-depleted transplantation in children. TCRdb called the PCR reads again in MiXCR, with one record for every CDR3 protein. The sample includes about 150,000 distinct CDR3 sequences, 8% to 10% of them seen just once. The material sequenced was PBMCs, mostly from graft donor cells, taken 180 days after TCRalphabeta/CD19-depleted stem cell transplant. The receptors here all came from a female patient aged 2 to 10 who had a stem cell transplant for congenital amegakaryocytic thrombocytopenia, so the T cells may come from the graft donor. The CDR3 runs from the conserved cysteine through the conserved F or W. A D gene is named only where the DNA matches it firmly. Size is stated for part of the rows, as once, few or many counts, or as a class when the clone is expanded.

>TRBJ2-1|few|TRBV2|TRBD2
CASSGAGGPKYNEQFF
TGTGCCAGCAGCGGAGCGGGGGGGCCAAAATACAATGAGCAGTTCTTC
>TRBJ2-1|many|TRBV29-1|-
CSVVLGAVVYEQFF
TGCAGCGTTGTCTTGGGGGCGGTCGTTTATGAGCAGTTCTTC
>TRBJ2-7|many|TRBV5-1|TRBD1
CASSFGTGILEQYF
TGCGCCAGCAGCTTCGGGACAGGGATTCTGGAGCAGTACTTC
>TRBJ2-3|few|TRBV20-1|TRBD2
CSAGTRRADTQYF
TGCAGTGCTGGGACTAGGAGGGCAGATACGCAGTATTTT
>TRBJ1-1|-|TRBV6-2/TRBV6-3|-
CASSYSVPAALYGLTEAFF
TGTGCCAGCAGTTACTCGGTACCAGCGGCCCTGTATGGACTCACTGAAGCTTTCTTT
>TRBJ1-4|many|TRBV4-2|-
CASSRGLWTNEKLFF
TGTGCCAGCAGCAGGGGGTTGTGGACTAATGAAAAACTGTTTTTT
>TRBJ2-1|few|TRBV3-1|TRBD2
CASSQLTGTSGSTSYNEQFF
TGTGCCAGCAGCCAACTTACCGGGACTAGCGGGAGTACTTCCTACAATGAGCAGTTCTTC
>TRBJ2-1|few|TRBV20-1|-
CSARDYLAGLSEQFF
TGCAGTGCTAGAGATTATTTAGCTGGGTTGAGTGAGCAGTTCTTC
>TRBJ1-1|few|TRBV20-1|-
CSARDRGLDTEAFF
TGCAGTGCTAGAGATCGAGGGCTCGACACTGAAGCTTTCTTT
>TRBJ2-7|many|TRBV27|-
CASSSRGASGYEQYF
TGTGCCAGCAGCTCCCGGGGGGCTAGCGGCTACGAGCAGTACTTC
>TRBJ2-1|many|TRBV6-5|-
CASSSMSSDYKQFF
TGTGCCAGCAGTTCTATGTCCTCGGACTATAAGCAGTTCTTC
>TRBJ1-5|many|TRBV12-3/TRBV12-4|-
CASSFRDQPQHF
TGTGCCAGCAGTTTCCGAGATCAGCCCCAGCATTTT
>TRBJ2-3|-|TRBV7-2|-
CASSLSVGEDTQYF
TGTGCCAGCAGCTTATCTGTAGGGGAAGATACGCAGTATTTT
>TRBJ2-3|many|TRBV11-2|-
CASSLEPLLVRTDTQYF
TGTGCCAGCAGCTTAGAGCCGCTTCTTGTTCGCACAGATACGCAGTATTTT
>TRBJ2-1|few|TRBV21-1|-
CASSNWGSQEQFF
TGTGCCAGCAGCAATTGGGGGTCCCAGGAGCAGTTCTTC
>TRBJ2-5|many|TRBV14|-
CASSPLGGRDETQYF
TGTGCCAGCAGCCCTCTGGGGGGTCGGGATGAGACCCAGTACTTC
>TRBJ1-5|many|TRBV5-1|-
CASSLEGRVNQPQHF
TGCGCCAGCAGCTTGGAAGGTCGGGTAAATCAGCCCCAGCATTTT
>TRBJ2-1|many|TRBV7-3|TRBD2
CASSLFGGPRLAGSKQFF
TGTGCCAGCAGCTTATTCGGAGGACCTAGACTAGCGGGCTCTAAGCAGTTCTTC
>TRBJ2-3|many|TRBV2|TRBD2
CASSGTSGRDTQYF
TGTGCCAGCAGTGGGACTAGCGGGAGAGATACGCAGTATTTT
>TRBJ2-1|many|TRBV27|TRBD2
CASSLDLAADQFF
TGTGCCAGCAGCCTAGACCTAGCGGCGGACCAGTTCTTC
>TRBJ2-2|few|TRBV2|TRBD2
CASSPGVSSGRIGELFF
TGTGCCAGCAGCCCCGGCGTTAGTAGCGGGAGAATCGGGGAGCTGTTTTTT
>TRBJ1-2|many|TRBV12-3/TRBV12-4|-
CASTLGAEGGYGYTF
TGTGCCAGCACCTTGGGGGCCGAAGGAGGGTATGGCTACACCTTC
>TRBJ2-3|few|TRBV20-1|-
CSARVQRGTDTQYF
TGCAGTGCTAGAGTACAGCGGGGCACAGATACGCAGTATTTT
>TRBJ1-5|many|TRBV7-2|-
CASSLRQKNQPQHF
TGTGCCAGCAGCTTGCGACAGAAAAATCAGCCCCAGCATTTT
>TRBJ2-2|many|TRBV9|TRBD2
CASSGRLAGGPMNTGELFF
TGTGCCAGCAGCGGACGACTAGCGGGAGGGCCGATGAACACCGGGGAGCTGTTTTTT
>TRBJ2-7|many|TRBV6-5|-
CASSYTQGLAYEQYF
TGTGCCAGCAGTTACACCCAGGGGTTGGCTTACGAGCAGTACTTC